These 24 T cell receptor beta chains originate from one sample sequenced in a study of T cells in Graves' hyperthyroidism and ophthalmopathy. Researchers amplified the TCR beta CDR3 regions from RNA transcripts. TCR CDR3 regions were first amplified by RT-PCR with HTBI primers. TCRdb used MiXCR to reprocess the multiplex PCR reads, holding one entry per CDR3 protein. The table records approximately 640,000 distinct CDR3 sequences, about 45% of them present only once. The sequenced material came from peripheral blood or thyroid tissue (not recorded which). The source of these receptors is an adult man with Graves' disease, either hyperthyroidism or ophthalmopathy (not recorded which).

This clonotype was detected a few times. The V gene is TRBV7-9, the J gene TRBJ1-1; 7 bases line up with TRBD1. Unmatched junction bases numbered 10, after V lost 5 bases and J lost 4 bases. Germline CDR1 SEHNR, CDR2 FQNEAQ (reference sequence). This CDR3 region has 15 residues. The CDR3 sequence is CASSPQTGRVTEAFF. The CDR3 DNA reads as TGTGCCAGCAGCCCTCAGACAGGGAGGGTCACTGAAGCTTTCTTT.

V and J are TRBV25-1 and TRBJ2-7; weak D call: TRBD1 (5 bases). There are 15 residues in the CDR3. Germline loops: CDR1 MGHDK, CDR2 SYGVNS. V lost 2 bases to trimming and J lost 3 bases, with 14 bases between them. CDR3 nucleotides: TGTGCCAGCAGTGAAGGGGCAGGGTCTCTCTACGAGCAGTACTTC. It codes for CASSEGAGSLYEQYF.

The table lists this clonotype with a few counts. The chain combines TRBV10-3 with TRBJ1-5, with TRBD1 identical over 11 bases. The CDR3 length is 15 residues. V shed 6 bases, J shed 5 bases, and the junction held 6 bases outside the gene matches. Germline CDR1 and CDR2: ENHRY and SYGVKD. For the CDR3, the DNA is TGTGCCATCAGGGGTGGGACAGGGGGGTATCAGCCCCAGCATTTT. Its translation is CAIRGGTGGYQPQHF.

This clonotype showed up just a few times. The chain carries TRBV20-1 and TRBJ2-7; tentatively, D is TRBD2 (6 bases). Germline CDR1 and CDR2: DFQATT and SNEGSKA (reference sequence). V lost 0 bases and J 4 bases, leaving 13 bases between the germline ends. This CDR3 contains 14 residues. The CDR3 protein is CSAREPGGTYEQYF. DNA for the CDR3: TGCAGTGCTAGAGAACCCGGGGGTACGTACGAGCAGTACTTC.

The CDR3 spells CATSDFDPNEQFF. The CDR3 region has the DNA TGTGCCACCAGTGATTTTGACCCGAATGAGCAGTTCTTC. The genes are TRBV24-1 and TRBJ2-1; D remains unclear. Germline loops: CDR1 KGHDR, CDR2 SFDVKD. The CDR3 has 13 amino acids. The V end lost 1 base, the J end lost 7 bases, and 7 bases lay between the germline ends.

The gene calls are TRBV7-8 and TRBJ1-5; the D is unclear. Germline CDR1 SGHVS, CDR2 FQNEAQ. V was pared by 1 base and J by 6 bases, with 10 bases between. This CDR3 spans 14 amino acids. CDR3 residues: CASSLGLGVQPQHF. The CDR3 DNA sequence: TGTGCCAGCAGCTTAGGTCTTGGAGTTCAGCCCCAGCATTTT. Full variable domain (rest looked up from reference TRBV7-8 and TRBJ1-5): GAGVSQSPRYKVAKRGQDVALRCDPISGHVSLFWYQQALGQGPEFLTYFQNEAQLDKSGLPSDRFFAERPEGSVSTLKIQRTQQEDSAVYLCASSLGLGVQPQHFGDGTRLSIL.

V and J are TRBV7-9 and TRBJ2-5; D unresolved. Germline CDR1 SEHNR, CDR2 FQNEAQ (reference sequence). The CDR3 runs 15 residues. Between the trimmed V and J ends, which lost 5 bases and 2 bases, there was a span of 15 bases. CDR3 nucleotide sequence: TGTGCCAGCAGCCAAGGCCCCACCCGTCAAGAGACCCAGTACTTC. It codes for CASSQGPTRQETQYF.

To note about this clonotype: This may come from a read error, since a much larger clone is one base off. The J gene is TRBJ1-4, the V gene TRBV12-3 or TRBV12-4; D remains ambiguous. V was trimmed by 5 bases and J by 8 bases, leaving 15 bases between them. The CDR3 loop spans 14 amino acids. In DNA form, the CDR3 reads TGTGCCAGCAGTGCCGTCAGGCTTCGGGAAAAACTGTTTTTT. Translation gives CASSAVRLREKLFF.

This clonotype was observed at least ten times. V gene TRBV7-9 combines with J gene TRBJ1-6, with D unresolved. V was cut by 1 base and J by 11 bases, with 6 bases left in between. Germline lookup yields CDR1 SEHNR and CDR2 FQNEAQ (reference sequence). The CDR3 has 12 amino acids. The CDR3: CASSLDVAPLHF. In nucleotides, the CDR3 is TGTGCCAGCAGCTTAGACGTTGCACCCCTCCACTTT.

In this sample, this clonotype turned up once. Possible read error: a much larger clone is one base away. The CDR3 DNA reads as TGCGCCAGCAGCTTGGATGGGACGGTGAACGCTGAAGCTTTCTTT. Its protein product is CASSLDGTVNAEAFF. The chain couples TRBV5-1 to TRBJ1-1; the D gene is possibly TRBD1 (5 bases). The CDR3 totals 15 residues. Germline assignment: CDR1 SGHRS and CDR2 YFSETQ. Filled out from reference TRBV5-1 and TRBJ1-1, the complete variable domain reads KAGVTQTPRYLIKTRGQQVTLSCSPISGHRSVSWYQQTPGQGLQFLFEYFSETQRNKGNFPGRFSGRQFSNSRSEMNVSTLELGDSALYLCASSLDGTVNAEAFFGQGTRLTVV.

There are many counts of this clonotype. The chain has TRBV2 and TRBJ1-1; D is uncertain. V was cut by 1 base and J by 0 bases, with 12 bases left in between. The germline V gene encodes CDR1 SNHLY and CDR2 FYNNEI. The CDR3 length is 16 residues. CDR3 amino acids: CASSEEEGHLNTEAFF. CDR3 sequence (DNA): TGTGCCAGCAGTGAAGAGGAGGGCCACCTGAACACTGAAGCTTTCTTT.

This clonotype was picked up many times. V gene TRBV12-3 or TRBV12-4 combines with J gene TRBJ1-4, with D unclear. Trimming left V 3 bases short and J 14 bases short, with 10 bases between. The CDR3 has 11 amino acids. As DNA, the CDR3 is TGTGCCAGCAGTTTCGGGTCTGCGCTGTTTTTT. Protein product: CASSFGSALFF.

V is TRBV12-3 or TRBV12-4 and J is TRBJ1-1; a weak D match, TRBD1 (5 bases). The V end lost 6 bases, the J end lost 4 bases, and 12 bases lay between the germline ends. The CDR3 totals 13 residues. The CDR3 sequence: CASRRRRGTEAFF. In DNA form, the CDR3 reads TGTGCCAGCAGACGGCGGAGGGGCACTGAAGCTTTCTTT.

This clonotype has at least ten counts. The rearrangement uses TRBV12-3 or TRBV12-4 and TRBJ1-2, with unresolved D. Trimming left V 6 bases short and J 4 bases short, with 12 bases between. The CDR3 contains 13 residues. The CDR3 here is CASSSDRAYGYTF. CDR3 DNA sequence: TGTGCCAGCAGCTCGGACCGAGCCTATGGCTACACCTTC.

The rearrangement uses TRBV6-1 and TRBJ2-5; TRBD1 agrees at 7 bases. Germline V gives CDR1 MNHNS, CDR2 SASEGT. With V trimmed by 5 bases and J by 4 bases, 7 bases remained unmatched. The CDR3 is 14 residues long. This CDR3 reads CASSPRGRGETQYF. The CDR3 DNA follows: TGTGCCAGCAGTCCGAGGGGGCGCGGAGAGACCCAGTACTTC.

Of note for this clonotype: This may come from a read error, since a much larger clone is one base off. The chain is built from TRBV7-2 and TRBJ2-5; 7 bases agree with TRBD2. The CDR3 spans 15 residues. CDR1 is SGHTA and CDR2 is FQGNSA in the germline V gene. Losses at the gene ends were 3 bases for V and 9 bases for J; bases not matched to a gene: 13. The CDR3 region is CASSFQRWGREAQYF. DNA for the CDR3: TGTGCCAGCAGCTTTCAGCGATGGGGACGGGAGGCCCAGTACTTC.

This clonotype was detected once. The chain is built from TRBV29-1 and TRBJ1-2, with TRBD1 matching over 7 bases. In germline, CDR1 is SQVTM, CDR2 ANQGSEA. CDR3 length: 12 residues. The trim removed 8 bases at V and 8 bases at J, leaving 11 bases unmatched. This CDR3 reads CSHELTGYGYTF. In DNA form, the CDR3 reads TGCAGCCACGAACTGACAGGGTACGGCTACACCTTC.

The chain combines TRBV20-1 with TRBJ2-5; possibly TRBD1 for D (6 bases). Germline V gives CDR1 DFQATT, CDR2 SNEGSKA (reference sequence). This CDR3 comprises 15 residues. The germline V and J ends were trimmed by 0 bases and 1 base, with 12 bases remaining between them. The CDR3 sequence: CSARDGAGVQETQYF. The CDR3, as DNA: TGCAGTGCTAGAGATGGGGCAGGGGTCCAAGAGACCCAGTACTTC.

Of note for this clonotype: One end of the junction fails to match germline, which may point to a read error. The chain uses TRBV25-1 and TRBJ2-2; TRBD1 matches at 7 bases. The germline V gene encodes CDR1 MGHDK and CDR2 SYGVNS. This CDR3 region has 14 residues. The CDR3 spells CASSQEDRAGELFF. CDR3 coding DNA: TGCGCCAGCAGCCAGGAAGACAGGGCCGGGGAGCTGTTTTTT.

This clonotype was detected a few times. The rearrangement links TRBV7-9 to TRBJ1-4; 8 bases are shared with TRBD1. Germline V CDR1 and CDR2: SEHNR, FQNEAQ (reference sequence). The CDR3 runs 15 residues. J lost 8 bases, V lost 3 bases, and 8 bases had no gene match. In nucleotides, the CDR3 is TGTGCCAGCAGCTTTCTCGGACAGGGAAACGAAAAACTGTTTTTT. Translating it yields CASSFLGQGNEKLFF.

This chain uses TRBV7-8 with TRBJ2-7; D remains unclear. Germline CDR1 and CDR2: SGHVS and FQNEAQ. The V and J ends lost 1 base and 2 bases respectively, with 9 bases between them. CDR3 length equals 14 residues. CDR3 loop: CASSLGAPPYEQYF. DNA of the CDR3: TGTGCCAGCAGCTTAGGAGCACCACCCTACGAGCAGTACTTC.

V gene TRBV30 combines with J gene TRBJ1-2; D possibly corresponds to TRBD1 (6 bases). V gave up 5 bases and J gave up 7 bases, with 8 bases separating them. This CDR3 has 10 residues. The germline V gene has CDR1 GTSNPN and CDR2 SVGIG (reference sequence). Here the CDR3 DNA reads TGTGCCTGGTACAGGGTTGGCTACACCTTC. Protein sequence: CAWYRVGYTF.

V is TRBV29-1 and J is TRBJ1-5, with 9 nucleotides matching TRBD1. The CDR3 has 14 amino acids. Germline CDR1 SQVTM, CDR2 ANQGSEA. Unmatched junction bases numbered 9, after V lost 6 bases and J lost 6 bases. The CDR3 region is CSVADRGRFQPQHF. As DNA, the CDR3 is TGCAGCGTCGCGGACAGGGGTAGGTTTCAGCCCCAGCATTTT.

V usage is TRBV7-9 and J usage is TRBJ2-7, with a possible D match to TRBD2 (6 bases). This CDR3 contains 16 residues. CDR1 is SEHNR, CDR2 FQNEAQ, per germline (reference sequence). V dropped 0 bases and J dropped 1 base, with 13 bases sitting between them. CDR3 region: CASSLAGGPGSYEQYF. Written as DNA, the CDR3 is TGTGCCAGCAGCTTAGCGGGGGGACCGGGATCCTACGAGCAGTACTTC. Complete variable domain (other parts from reference TRBV7-9 and TRBJ2-7): DTGVSQNPRHKITKRGQNVTFRCDPISEHNRLYWYRQTLGQGPEFLTYFQNEAQLEKSRLLSDRFSAERPKGSFSTLEIQRTEQGDSAMYLCASSLAGGPGSYEQYFGPGTRLTVT.